This T cell receptor (beta chain) originates from a study of identical twins. Trimming removed 8 bases at V and 5 bases at J, with 22 bases between. Germline V lookup: CDR1 SGHRS, CDR2 YFSETQ. This CDR3 is 16 amino acids long. Carrying unique molecular identifiers, the cDNA also gained a universal primer site through template switching. TCRdb reprocessed the 5' RACE reads via MiXCR and lists one record per CDR3 protein. The sample contains around 490,000 distinct CDR3 sequences, approximately 16% of which appear only once. These records were also assigned to another study, of yellow fever vaccine responses in identical twins.

This sequence originates from a woman between 18 and 29 years old in good health. This sequence joins TRBV5-1 and TRBJ2-2, with D possibly TRBD1 on 6 matching bases. The sample comprised CD4+ T cells sorted from blood. In DNA, the CDR3 is TGCGCCAGTAGGAAGTCCGGGATAAGGGGGACCGGGGAGCTGTTTTTT. Translated, it gives CASRKSGIRGTGELFF.